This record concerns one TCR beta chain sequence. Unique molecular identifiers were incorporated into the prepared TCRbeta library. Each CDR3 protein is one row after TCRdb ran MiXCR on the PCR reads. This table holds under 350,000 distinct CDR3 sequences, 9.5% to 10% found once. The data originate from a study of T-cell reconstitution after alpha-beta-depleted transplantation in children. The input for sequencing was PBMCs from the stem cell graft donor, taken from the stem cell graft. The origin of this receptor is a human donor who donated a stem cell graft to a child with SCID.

The CDR3: CSVEKGSGYTF. The DNA for the CDR3 is TGCAGCGTTGAAAAAGGGAGTGGCTACACCTTC. The chain links TRBV29-1 to TRBJ1-2; no reliable D call. Germline V lookup: CDR1 SQVTM, CDR2 ANQGSEA. This CDR3 region has 11 residues. Trimming shortened V by 2 bases and J by 7 bases, and 8 bases separated the two germline ends.